The 3 T cell receptor beta chains below all came from one sample that was sequenced in a study of OX40 agonist ivuxolimab in advanced cancers. Method: immunoSEQ multiplex PCR; TCRdb's copy keeps in-frame clones and lacks some. Seen here are 40,000 to 60,000 clones, 75% to 80% observed once, and the top ten hold roughly 7.9%. The sample here was CD4+ or CD8+ T cells sorted from blood, taken in a trial of the OX40 agonist ivuxolimab. Every receptor here comes from an adult with an advanced solid tumor such as melanoma, head and neck, liver or kidney cancer.

CDR3 DNA: TGCAGCGTTGAAGATTTAAAGCGGTACAATGAGCAGTTCTTC. It yields the protein CSVEDLKRYNEQFF. This chain connects TRBV29-1 to TRBJ2-1, with D possibly matching TRBD2 (5 bases). CDR3 length: 14 residues. V dropped 0 bases and J dropped 4 bases, with 10 bases sitting between them. Looked up from germline, CDR1 is SQVTM and CDR2 is ANQGSEA.

V usage is TRBV5-1 and J usage is TRBJ2-7; 9 bases match TRBD2. CDR1 is SGHRS and CDR2 is YFSETQ in the germline V gene. V lost 0 bases and J lost 3; bases outside the gene matches: 7. The CDR3 contains 16 residues. CDR3 DNA sequence: TGCGCCAGCAGCTTGGTGGGCGGGAGGGCCTTCTACGAGCAGTACTTC. This gives the protein CASSLVGGRAFYEQYF. The full variable domain, its missing parts supplied by reference TRBV5-1 and TRBJ2-7, is KAGVTQTPRYLIKTRGQQVTLSCSPISGHRSVSWYQQTPGQGLQFLFEYFSETQRNKGNFPGRFSGRQFSNSRSEMNVSTLELGDSALYLCASSLVGGRAFYEQYFGPGTRLTVT.

This chain joins TRBV6-5 and TRBJ1-1; D not certain. Germline V gene data show CDR1 as MNHEY and CDR2 as SVGAGI. The germline V and J ends were trimmed by 2 bases and 2 bases, with 15 bases remaining between them. CDR3 length: 16 amino acids. In nucleotides, the CDR3 is TGTGCCAGCAGTTACGATTCCGCCGGGGTTAACACTGAAGCTTTCTTT. Protein: CASSYDSAGVNTEAFF.